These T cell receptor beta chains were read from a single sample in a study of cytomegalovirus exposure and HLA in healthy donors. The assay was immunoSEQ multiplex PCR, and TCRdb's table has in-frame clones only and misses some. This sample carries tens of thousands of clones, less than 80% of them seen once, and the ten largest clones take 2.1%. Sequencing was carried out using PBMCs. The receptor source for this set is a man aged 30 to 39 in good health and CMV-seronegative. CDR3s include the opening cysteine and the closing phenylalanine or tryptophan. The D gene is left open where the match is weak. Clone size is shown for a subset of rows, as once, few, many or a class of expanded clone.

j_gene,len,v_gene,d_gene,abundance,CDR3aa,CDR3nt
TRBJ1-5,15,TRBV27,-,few,CASMLSGLWGQPQHF,TGTGCCAGCATGTTATCGGGGCTCTGGGGTCAGCCCCAGCATTTT
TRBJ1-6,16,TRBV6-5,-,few,CASSYLGQGINSPLHF,TGTGCCAGCAGTTATTTAGGGCAGGGGATTAATTCACCCCTCCACTTT
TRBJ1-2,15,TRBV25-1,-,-,CASSEGNSLVYGYTF,TGTGCCAGCAGTGAAGGAAACAGCCTCGTCTATGGCTACACCTTC
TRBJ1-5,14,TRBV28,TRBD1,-,CASSFLQGRRPQHF,TGTGCCAGCAGTTTTCTACAGGGGCGCCGGCCCCAGCATTTT
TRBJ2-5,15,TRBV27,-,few,CASSLSGQSQETQYF,TGTGCCAGCAGTTTATCTGGACAGTCCCAAGAGACCCAGTACTTC
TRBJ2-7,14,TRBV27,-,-,CASSLGLGSDEQYF,TGTGCCAGCAGTTTGGGACTGGGTTCCGACGAGCAGTACTTC
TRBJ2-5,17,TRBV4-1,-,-,CASSQGLQLSGLETQYF,TGCGCCAGCAGCCAAGGACTACAACTTAGTGGGCTAGAGACCCAGTACTTC
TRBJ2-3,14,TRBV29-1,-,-,CSVGLGSGTDTQYF,TGCAGCGTTGGCCTCGGGAGTGGCACAGATACGCAGTATTTT
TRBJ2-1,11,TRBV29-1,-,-,CSVGTRAEQFF,TGCAGCGTTGGGACTCGCGCTGAGCAGTTCTTC
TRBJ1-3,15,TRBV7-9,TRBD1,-,CASSLYTGGHYTIYF,TGTGCCAGCAGCTTATATACAGGGGGGCATTACACCATATATTTT
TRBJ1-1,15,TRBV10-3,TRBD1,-,CAISDTGQAYTEAFF,TGTGCCATCAGTGATACGGGACAGGCCTACACTGAAGCTTTCTTT
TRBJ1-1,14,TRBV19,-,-,CASSMWTQNTEAFF,TGTGCCAGTAGTATGTGGACACAGAACACTGAAGCTTTCTTT
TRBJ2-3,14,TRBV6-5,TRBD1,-,CASRIQGGTDTQYF,TGTGCCAGCAGGATTCAGGGGGGCACAGATACGCAGTATTTT
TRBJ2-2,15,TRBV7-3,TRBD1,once,CASRGQGAQDGELFF,TGTGCCAGCAGGGGACAGGGGGCGCAGGACGGGGAGCTGTTTTTT
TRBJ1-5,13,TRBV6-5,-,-,CASTAGGGQPQHF,TGTGCCAGCACGGCCGGGGGAGGACAGCCCCAGCATTTT
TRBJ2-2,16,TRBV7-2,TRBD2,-,CASSRSGGPYTGELFF,TGTGCCAGCAGCCGGAGCGGGGGCCCATACACCGGGGAGCTGTTTTTT
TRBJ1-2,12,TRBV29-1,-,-,CSVERGSYGYTF,TGCAGCGTTGAAAGGGGGAGCTATGGCTACACCTTC
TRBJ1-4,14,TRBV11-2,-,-,CASSLSGGVEKLFF,TGTGCCAGCAGCTTATCGGGAGGGGTTGAAAAACTGTTTTTT
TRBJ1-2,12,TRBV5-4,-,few,CASSREPYGYTF,TGTGCCAGCAGCAGGGAGCCTTATGGCTACACCTTC
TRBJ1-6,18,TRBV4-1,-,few,CASSQEGAGISYNSPLHF,TGCGCCAGCAGCCAAGAGGGGGCAGGTATCTCCTATAATTCACCCCTCCACTTT
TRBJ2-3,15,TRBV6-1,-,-,CAIGMRGGLTDTQYF,TGTGCCATCGGCATGAGGGGGGGGCTCACAGATACGCAGTATTTT
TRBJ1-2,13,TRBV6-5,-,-,CASSYDGSEGYTF,TGTGCCAGCAGTTACGACGGGTCGGAGGGCTACACCTTC
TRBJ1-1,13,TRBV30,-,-,CAWGDTRATEAFF,TGTGCCTGGGGGGACACTCGGGCCACTGAAGCTTTCTTT
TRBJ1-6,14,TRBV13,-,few,CASSFQGSNSPLHF,TGTGCCAGCAGCTTCCAGGGAAGCAATTCACCCCTCCACTTT
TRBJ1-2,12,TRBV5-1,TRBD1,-,CASFRQGGGYTF,TGCGCCAGCTTCCGACAGGGTGGAGGCTACACCTTC
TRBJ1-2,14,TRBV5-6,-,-,CASAQGRADYGYTF,TGTGCCAGCGCGCAGGGCCGAGCCGACTATGGCTACACCTTC
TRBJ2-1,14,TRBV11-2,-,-,CASSEEQVNNEQFF,TGTGCCAGCAGCGAGGAACAGGTAAACAATGAGCAGTTCTTC
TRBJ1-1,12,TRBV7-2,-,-,CASSPGLFEAFF,TGTGCCAGCAGCCCCGGGTTATTCGAAGCTTTCTTT
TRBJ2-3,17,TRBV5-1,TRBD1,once,CASSLAGTGIGTDTQYF,TGCGCCAGCAGCTTGGCCGGGACAGGGATCGGCACAGATACGCAGTATTTT
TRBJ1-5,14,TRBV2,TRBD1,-,CASRDGQGSMPQHF,TGTGCCAGCAGGGACGGACAGGGCTCAATGCCCCAGCATTTT
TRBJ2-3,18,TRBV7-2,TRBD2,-,CASSSASRLAGRTDTQYF,TGTGCCAGCAGCTCCGCGTCTCGACTAGCGGGGCGCACAGATACGCAGTATTTT
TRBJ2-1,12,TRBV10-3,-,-,CATGQAYNEQFF,TGTGCCACGGGACAAGCCTACAATGAGCAGTTCTTC
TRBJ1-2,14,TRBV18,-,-,CASSPQGEDYGYTF,TGTGCCAGCTCACCACAAGGAGAGGACTATGGCTACACCTTC
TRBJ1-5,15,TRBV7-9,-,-,CASSLGAAGDQPQHF,TGTGCCAGCAGCTTAGGGGCGGCGGGGGATCAGCCCCAGCATTTT
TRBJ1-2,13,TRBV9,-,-,CASSVAGGTGYTF,TGTGCCAGCAGCGTAGCCGGGGGGACAGGCTACACCTTC
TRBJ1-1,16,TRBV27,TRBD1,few,CASSFGQGKGYAEAFF,TGTGCCAGCAGTTTCGGACAGGGCAAAGGTTACGCTGAAGCTTTCTTT
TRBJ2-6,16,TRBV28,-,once,CASSLLASSGANVLTF,TGTGCCAGCAGTTTACTCGCCAGCTCTGGGGCCAACGTCCTGACTTTC
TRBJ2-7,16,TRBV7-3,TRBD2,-,CASSSDKREGPCEQYF,TGTGCCAGCAGCTCGGACAAGCGGGAGGGCCCCTGCGAGCAGTACTTC
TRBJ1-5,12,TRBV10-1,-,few,CASSDGDQPQHF,TGCGCCAGCAGTGACGGTGATCAGCCCCAGCATTTT
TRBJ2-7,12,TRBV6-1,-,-,CASSEEELEQYF,TGTGCCAGCAGTGAAGAAGAGCTCGAGCAGTACTTC
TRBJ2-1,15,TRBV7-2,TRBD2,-,CASSPPGLAGANQVF,TGTGCCAGCAGCCCCCCGGGGCTAGCGGGGGCCAATCAGGTCTTC
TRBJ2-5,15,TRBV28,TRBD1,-,CASSLTQGAQETQYF,TGTGCCAGCAGCCTGACACAGGGGGCACAAGAGACCCAGTACTTC
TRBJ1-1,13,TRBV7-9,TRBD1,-,CASSLGDRAEAFF,TGTGCCAGCAGCTTAGGGGACAGGGCCGAAGCTTTCTTT
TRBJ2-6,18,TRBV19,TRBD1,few,CASSISTGLQSGANVLTF,TGTGCCAGTAGTATCTCGACAGGGCTCCAATCTGGGGCCAACGTCCTGACTTTC
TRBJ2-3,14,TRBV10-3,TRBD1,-,CAISGQGFTDTQYF,TGTGCCATCAGTGGACAGGGCTTCACAGATACGCAGTATTTT
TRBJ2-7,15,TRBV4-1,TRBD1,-,CASSHGTGEGYEQYF,TGCGCCAGCAGCCATGGGACAGGGGAGGGCTACGAGCAGTACTTC
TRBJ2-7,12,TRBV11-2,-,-,CASSLGGKEQYF,TGTGCCAGCAGCTTGGGCGGGAAAGAGCAGTACTTC
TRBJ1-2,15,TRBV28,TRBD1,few,CASSETGVSNYGYTF,TGTGCCAGCAGTGAGACAGGGGTCTCTAACTATGGCTACACCTTC
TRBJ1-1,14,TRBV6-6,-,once,CASSSAAGVPEAFF,TGTGCCAGCAGTTCCGCCGCGGGAGTCCCTGAAGCTTTCTTT
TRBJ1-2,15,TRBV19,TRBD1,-,CASSISPAGGYGYTF,TGTGCCAGTAGTATTTCCCCAGCAGGGGGCTATGGCTACACCTTC
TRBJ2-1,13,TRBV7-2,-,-,CASSWGGHNEQFF,TGTGCCAGCAGCTGGGGAGGTCACAATGAGCAGTTCTTC
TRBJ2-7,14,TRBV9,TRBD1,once,CASSVGTGDHEQYF,TGTGCCAGCAGCGTAGGGACAGGGGATCACGAGCAGTACTTC
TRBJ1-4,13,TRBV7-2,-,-,CASSPGGEGGLFF,TGTGCCAGCAGTCCGGGGGGGGAGGGAGGACTGTTTTTT
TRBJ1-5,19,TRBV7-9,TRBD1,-,CASSSIQDRRPNSNQPQHF,TGTGCCAGCAGCTCTATCCAGGACAGGAGGCCGAATAGCAATCAGCCCCAGCATTTT
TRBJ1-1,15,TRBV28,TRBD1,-,CSSSLDHGTGAEAFF,TGTTCCAGCAGTTTAGATCACGGGACAGGGGCTGAAGCTTTCTTT